The sequence of this T cell receptor (beta chain) was determined in a study of graft-versus-host responses after intestinal transplantation. About the study: Following induction with anti-thymocyte globulin, all recipients were given tacrolimus and steroids for approximately 3 years. The study's findings and limits: Patients with graft-donor T cell macrochimerism had high graft-versus-host to host-versus-graft clonal ratios in allografts. Investigators detected GvH clones in recipient marrow, with some emerging earlier in ileum or blood. Maximum circulating GvH clone levels tracked with early post-transplant HvG decreases.

TCRdb keeps only in-frame clones here, not all; method: immunoSEQ multiplex PCR. Of over 70,000 clones in the sample, just under 95% are singletons; the top ten hold around 0.57%. In the case of this clone: The antigen is unknown.

CDR1 MGHRA and CDR2 YSYEKL come from the germline V gene. V shed 0 bases and J shed 8 bases, with 11 bases lying between them. CDR3 length equals 15 residues. The source is a human donor who received an intestinal transplant. The genes are TRBV4-1 and TRBJ2-6, with D possibly called TRBD1 or TRBD2 (5 bases each). The sequenced sample was unstimulated CD8+ T cells sorted from spleen or lymph node cells, obtained before intestinal transplant. CDR3 sequence reads: CASSQDGTGTNVLTF. In DNA, the CDR3 is TGCGCCAGCAGCCAAGACGGGACCGGGACCAACGTCCTGACTTTC.